A single sample gave rise to the 3 T cell receptor beta chains below, sequenced in a study of blood T cell repertoires in COVID-19. The assay was immunoSEQ multiplex PCR, and TCRdb's table has in-frame clones only and misses some. The table shows under 200,000 clones, with roughly 85% occurring only once. The sample was peripheral blood. Source of these receptors: a man aged 55-75 years with acute or convalescent COVID-19.

The CDR3 bases are TGTGCCAGCAATAGGCGGGGGGCGGACTATGGCTACACCTTC. Its translation is CASNRRGADYGYTF. The genes are TRBV6-5 and TRBJ1-2; D perhaps matches TRBD1 (6 bases). The CDR3 is made up of 14 amino acids. Germline loops: CDR1 MNHEY, CDR2 SVGAGI. V was shortened by 7 bases and J by 3 bases, with 15 bases between the two germline ends.

This clone appeared a single time. The rearrangement links TRBV12-3 or TRBV12-4 to TRBJ2-7; D possibly corresponds to TRBD2 (5 bases). The CDR3 has 12 residues. V lost 6 bases, J lost 7 bases, and 13 bases lay in between. CDR3 coding DNA: TGTGCCAGCAGAGCCCCGGGAAGGGAGCAGTACTTC. This codes for CASRAPGREQYF.

The chain joins TRBV19 to TRBJ1-1; D is possibly TRBD1 (5 bases). Germline-derived CDR1 and CDR2 are LNHDA and SQIVND (reference sequence). The CDR3 consists of 14 residues. The ends were cut back, 7 bases at V and 1 base at J, with 13 bases in the middle. The CDR3 nucleotides read TGTGCCAGTATTAGGGGTGTATGGAACACTGAAGCTTTCTTT. Amino acids: CASIRGVWNTEAFF.